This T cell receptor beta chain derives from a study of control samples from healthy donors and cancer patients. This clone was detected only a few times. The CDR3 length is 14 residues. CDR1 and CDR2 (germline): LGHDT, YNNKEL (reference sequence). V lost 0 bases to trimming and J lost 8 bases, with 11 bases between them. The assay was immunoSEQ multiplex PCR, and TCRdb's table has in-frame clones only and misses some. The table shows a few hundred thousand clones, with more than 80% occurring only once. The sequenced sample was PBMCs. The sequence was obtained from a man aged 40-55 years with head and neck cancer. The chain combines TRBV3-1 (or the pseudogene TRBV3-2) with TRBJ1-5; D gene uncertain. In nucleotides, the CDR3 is TGTGCCAGCAGCCAAGATGCGAGTTTAGAGCCCCAGCATTTT. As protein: CASSQDASLEPQHF.